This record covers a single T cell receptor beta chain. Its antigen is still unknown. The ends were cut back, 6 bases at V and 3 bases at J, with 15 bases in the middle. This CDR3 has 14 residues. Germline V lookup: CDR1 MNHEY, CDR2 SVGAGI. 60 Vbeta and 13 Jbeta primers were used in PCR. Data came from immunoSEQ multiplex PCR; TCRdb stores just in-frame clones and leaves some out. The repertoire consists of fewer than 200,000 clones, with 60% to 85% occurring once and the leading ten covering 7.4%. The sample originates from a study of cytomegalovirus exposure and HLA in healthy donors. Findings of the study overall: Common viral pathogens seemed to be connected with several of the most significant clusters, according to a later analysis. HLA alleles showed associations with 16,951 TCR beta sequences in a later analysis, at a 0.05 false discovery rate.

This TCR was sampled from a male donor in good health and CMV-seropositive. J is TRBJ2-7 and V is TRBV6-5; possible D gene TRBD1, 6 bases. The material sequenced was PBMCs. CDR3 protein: CASRWTQGLYEQYF. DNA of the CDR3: TGTGCCAGCAGGTGGACACAGGGCCTCTACGAGCAGTACTTC.